This T cell receptor (beta chain) is drawn from a study of blood T cell repertoires in COVID-19. About the research overall: Acute-phase and convalescent COVID-19 samples originated in the United States, Italy and Spain. In each case, the material was cDNA or gDNA derived from T cells, B-cell-depleted T cells, or PBMCs.

Seattle patients were enrolled while actively infected and followed longitudinally. This clone appeared once. CDR1 is MGHRA, CDR2 YSYEKL, per germline. V trimming: 4 bases; J trimming: 2 bases; junction bases outside the gene matches: 5. The CDR3 is 15 amino acids. In the original analysis: Estimation of nucleated cell counts relied on the amplification of reference gene primers. TCRdb keeps only in-frame clones here, not all; method: immunoSEQ multiplex PCR. The V and J calls and clone size are taken from that table; D and trimming were inferred from the DNA. The sample lists 250,000 to 350,000 clones, under 85% occurring once.

The sample consisted of peripheral blood. This chain joins TRBV4-1 and TRBJ2-7, with 10 bases matching TRBD2. This TCR was recovered from a human donor with COVID-19, enrolled during active disease. The donor label of this sample is uncertain. CDR3 sequence reads: CASSPQLAGAYEQYF. CDR3 bases: TGCGCCAGCAGCCCCCAGCTAGCGGGAGCCTACGAGCAGTACTTC.